The subject of this entry is one T cell receptor beta chain. The source of the sample is a study of blood T cell repertoires in COVID-19. Study as a whole: From the United States, Italy and Spain came samples of acute and convalescent COVID-19.

The CDR3 is 16 amino acids. From germline, CDR1 is SGHTA and CDR2 FQGNSA. J lost 5 bases, V lost 5 bases, and 11 bases had no gene match. Some clones are missing from TCRdb's copy, which holds only in-frame ones; the method was immunoSEQ multiplex PCR. Of around 130,000 clones listed, roughly 83% are singletons. J is TRBJ2-1 and V is TRBV7-2, with 8 bases matching TRBD2. The material sequenced was peripheral blood. This TCR derives from a woman aged 80 or over with acute or convalescent COVID-19. The CDR3 DNA sequence: TGTGCCAGCAGCAGGGGTCCGGCGGGGGGAGACAATGAGCAGTTCTTC. Encoded protein: CASSRGPAGGDNEQFF.